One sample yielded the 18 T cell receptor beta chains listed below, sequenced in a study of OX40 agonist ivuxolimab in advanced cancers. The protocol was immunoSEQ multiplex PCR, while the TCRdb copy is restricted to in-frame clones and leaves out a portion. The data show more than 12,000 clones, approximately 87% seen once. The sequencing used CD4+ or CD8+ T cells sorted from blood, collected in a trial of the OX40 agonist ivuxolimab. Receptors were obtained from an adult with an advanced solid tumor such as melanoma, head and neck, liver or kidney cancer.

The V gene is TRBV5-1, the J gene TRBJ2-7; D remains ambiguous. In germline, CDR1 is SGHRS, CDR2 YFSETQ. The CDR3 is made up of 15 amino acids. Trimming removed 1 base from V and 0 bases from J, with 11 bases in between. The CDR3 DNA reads TGCGCCAGCAGCTTGAGTGGAATAAGCTCCTACGAGCAGTACTTC. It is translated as CASSLSGISSYEQYF.

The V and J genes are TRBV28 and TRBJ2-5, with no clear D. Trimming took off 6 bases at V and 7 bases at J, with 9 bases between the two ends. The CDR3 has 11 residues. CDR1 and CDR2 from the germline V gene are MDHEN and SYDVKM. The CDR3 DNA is TGTGCCAGCAGCCTCCTTCGGACCCAGTACTTC. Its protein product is CASSLLRTQYF.

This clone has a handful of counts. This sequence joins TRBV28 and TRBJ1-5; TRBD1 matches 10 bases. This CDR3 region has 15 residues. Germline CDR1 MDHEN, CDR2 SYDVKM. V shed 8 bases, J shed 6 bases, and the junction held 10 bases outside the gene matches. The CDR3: CASGRQGAGIQPQHF. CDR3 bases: TGTGCCAGCGGCCGACAGGGGGCTGGAATTCAGCCCCAGCATTTT.

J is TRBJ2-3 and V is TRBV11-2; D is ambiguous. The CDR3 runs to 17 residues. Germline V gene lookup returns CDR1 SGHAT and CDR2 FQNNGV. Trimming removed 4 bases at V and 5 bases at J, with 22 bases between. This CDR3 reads CASSSWARGRQVDTQYF. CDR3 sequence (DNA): TGTGCCAGCAGCTCCTGGGCCCGAGGCAGGCAGGTAGATACGCAGTATTTT.

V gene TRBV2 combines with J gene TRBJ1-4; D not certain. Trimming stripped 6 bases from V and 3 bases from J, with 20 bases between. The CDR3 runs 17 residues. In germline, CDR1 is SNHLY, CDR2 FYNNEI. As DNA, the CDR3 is TGTGCCAGCAGCCCAAAATTATTGACGGAATCTAATGAAAAACTGTTTTTT. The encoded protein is CASSPKLLTESNEKLFF.

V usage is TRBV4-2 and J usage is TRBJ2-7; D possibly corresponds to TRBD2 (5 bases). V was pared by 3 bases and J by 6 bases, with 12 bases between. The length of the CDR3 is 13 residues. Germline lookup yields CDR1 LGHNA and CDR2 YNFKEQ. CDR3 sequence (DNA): TGTGCCAGCAGCCAGAGCAGACTAAGCGAGCAGTACTTC. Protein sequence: CASSQSRLSEQYF.

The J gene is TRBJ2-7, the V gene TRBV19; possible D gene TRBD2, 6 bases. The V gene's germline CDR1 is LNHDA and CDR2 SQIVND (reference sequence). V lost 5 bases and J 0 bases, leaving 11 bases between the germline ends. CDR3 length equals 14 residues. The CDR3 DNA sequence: TGTGCCAGTAGTGGGGGACTGGACTCCTACGAGCAGTACTTC. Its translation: CASSGGLDSYEQYF.

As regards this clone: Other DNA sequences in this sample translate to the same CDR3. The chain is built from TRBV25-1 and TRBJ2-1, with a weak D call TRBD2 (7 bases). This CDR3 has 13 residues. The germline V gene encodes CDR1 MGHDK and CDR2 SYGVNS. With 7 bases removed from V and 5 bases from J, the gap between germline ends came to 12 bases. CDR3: CASTGGLNNEQFF. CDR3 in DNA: TGTGCCAGCACCGGGGGGCTTAACAATGAGCAGTTCTTC.

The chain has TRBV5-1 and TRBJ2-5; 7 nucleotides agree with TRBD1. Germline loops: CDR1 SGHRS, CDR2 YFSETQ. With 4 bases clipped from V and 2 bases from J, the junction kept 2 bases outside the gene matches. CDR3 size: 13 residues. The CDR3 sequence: CASSGGQQETQYF. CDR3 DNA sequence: TGCGCCAGCAGCGGGGGACAGCAAGAGACCCAGTACTTC. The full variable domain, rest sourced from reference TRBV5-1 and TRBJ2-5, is KAGVTQTPRYLIKTRGQQVTLSCSPISGHRSVSWYQQTPGQGLQFLFEYFSETQRNKGNFPGRFSGRQFSNSRSEMNVSTLELGDSALYLCASSGGQQETQYFGPGTRLLVL.

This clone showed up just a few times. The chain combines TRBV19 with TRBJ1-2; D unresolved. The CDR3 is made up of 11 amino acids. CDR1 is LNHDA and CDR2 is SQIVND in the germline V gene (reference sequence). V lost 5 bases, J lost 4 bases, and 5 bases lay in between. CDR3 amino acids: CASSGFYGYTF. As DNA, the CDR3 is TGTGCCAGTAGTGGGTTCTATGGCTACACCTTC.

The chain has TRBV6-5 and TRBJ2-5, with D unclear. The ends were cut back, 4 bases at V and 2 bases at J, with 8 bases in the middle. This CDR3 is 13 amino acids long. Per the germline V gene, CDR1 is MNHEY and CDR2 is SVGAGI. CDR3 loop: CASSSTYQETQYF. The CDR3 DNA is TGTGCCAGCAGTTCGACATATCAAGAGACCCAGTACTTC.

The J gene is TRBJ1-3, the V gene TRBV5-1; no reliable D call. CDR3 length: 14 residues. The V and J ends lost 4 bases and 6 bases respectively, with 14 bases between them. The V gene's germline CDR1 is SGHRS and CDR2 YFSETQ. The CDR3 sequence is CASSAESTANTIYF. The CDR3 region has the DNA TGCGCCAGCAGCGCAGAATCGACCGCAAACACCATATATTTT.

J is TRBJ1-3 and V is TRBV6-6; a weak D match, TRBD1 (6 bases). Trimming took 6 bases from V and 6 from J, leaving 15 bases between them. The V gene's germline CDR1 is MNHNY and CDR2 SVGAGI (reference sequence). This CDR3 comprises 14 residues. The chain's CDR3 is CASRYRDIENTIYF. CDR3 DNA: TGTGCCAGCAGGTATCGGGACATCGAAAACACCATATATTTT.

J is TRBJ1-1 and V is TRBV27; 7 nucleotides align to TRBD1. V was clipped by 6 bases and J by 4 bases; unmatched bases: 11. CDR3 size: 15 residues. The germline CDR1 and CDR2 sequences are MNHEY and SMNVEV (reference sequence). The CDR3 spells CASSPPGGRVTEAFF. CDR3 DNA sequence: TGTGCCAGCAGCCCGCCAGGGGGAAGGGTCACTGAAGCTTTCTTT.

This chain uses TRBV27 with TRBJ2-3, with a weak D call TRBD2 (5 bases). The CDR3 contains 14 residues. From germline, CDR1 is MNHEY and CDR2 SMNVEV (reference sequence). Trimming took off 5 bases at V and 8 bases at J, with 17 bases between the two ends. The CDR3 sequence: CASSPQDLRGTQYF. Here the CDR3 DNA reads TGTGCCAGCAGTCCCCAGGACCTTCGGGGTACGCAGTATTTT.

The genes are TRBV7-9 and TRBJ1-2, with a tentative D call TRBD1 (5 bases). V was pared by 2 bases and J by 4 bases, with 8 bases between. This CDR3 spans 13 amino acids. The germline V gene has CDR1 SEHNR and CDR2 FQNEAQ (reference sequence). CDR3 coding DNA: TGTGCCAGCAGCTTAAGAACAGGCTATGGCTACACCTTC. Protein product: CASSLRTGYGYTF.

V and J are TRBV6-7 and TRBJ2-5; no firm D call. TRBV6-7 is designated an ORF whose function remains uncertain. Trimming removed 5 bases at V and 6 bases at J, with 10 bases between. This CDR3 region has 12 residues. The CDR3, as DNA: TGTGCCAGCAGTATCGCGGAGAAGACCCAGTACTTC. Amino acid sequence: CASSIAEKTQYF.

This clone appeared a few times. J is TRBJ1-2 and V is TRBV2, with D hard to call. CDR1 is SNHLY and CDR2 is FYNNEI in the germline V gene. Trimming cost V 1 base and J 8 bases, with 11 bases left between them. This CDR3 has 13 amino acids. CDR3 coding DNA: TGTGCCAGCAGTGAAGAGGGCGGGAACGGCTACACCTTC. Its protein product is CASSEEGGNGYTF.